This TCR beta chain was documented in a study of cytomegalovirus exposure and HLA in healthy donors. Study-wide results and limits: As a later analysis showed, a missense DCLRE1C variant was linked to trimming of TCR beta V- and J-genes.

This CDR3 region has 16 residues. Germline values: CDR1 SGHTA, CDR2 FQGNSA. Trimming cost V 0 bases and J 0 bases, with 9 bases left between them. Primers for the PCR totalled 60 Vbeta and 13 Jbeta. Sequenced by immunoSEQ multiplex PCR; TCRdb stores in-frame clones only, minus some. The sample comprises under 200,000 clones, around 81% of which are singletons, and around 1.9% rests with the top ten. In the case of this clone: Its matching antigen is unknown.

The sample was PBMCs. The chain carries TRBV7-2 and TRBJ2-1; possible D gene TRBD1, 6 bases. This clonotype was obtained from a woman aged 25 to 39 in good health and CMV-seropositive. This CDR3 reads CASSLAGASSYNEQFF. The DNA of the CDR3 is TGTGCCAGCAGCTTAGCGGGGGCAAGCTCCTACAATGAGCAGTTCTTC.